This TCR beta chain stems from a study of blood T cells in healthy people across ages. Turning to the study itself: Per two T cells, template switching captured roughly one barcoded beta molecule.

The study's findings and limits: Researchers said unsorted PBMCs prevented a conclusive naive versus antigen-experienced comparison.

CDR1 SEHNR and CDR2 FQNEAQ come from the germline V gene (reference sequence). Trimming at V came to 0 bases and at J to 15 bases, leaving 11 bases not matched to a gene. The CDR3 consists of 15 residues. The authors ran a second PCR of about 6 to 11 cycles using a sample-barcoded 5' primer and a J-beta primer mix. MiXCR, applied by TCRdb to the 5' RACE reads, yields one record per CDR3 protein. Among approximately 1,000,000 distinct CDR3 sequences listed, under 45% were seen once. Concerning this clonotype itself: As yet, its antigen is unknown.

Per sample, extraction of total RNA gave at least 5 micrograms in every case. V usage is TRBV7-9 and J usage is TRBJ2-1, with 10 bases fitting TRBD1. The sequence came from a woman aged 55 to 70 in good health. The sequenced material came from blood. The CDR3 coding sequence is TGTGCCAGCAGCTTAGCGGGACAGGGGTATAACAAAATGTTCTTC. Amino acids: CASSLAGQGYNKMFF.